This T cell receptor beta chain was documented in a study of cytomegalovirus exposure and HLA in healthy donors (dated by TCRdb to between 2016 and 2019). About the investigation overall: An earlier analysis of about 530 of the donors reported about 300 Gb of sequence data and 117 million unique TCR beta sequences obtained from around 170 million T cells. Approximately 310 gigabases of sequencing data and tens of millions of unique TCR sequences were included in an early release covering several hundred HLA-typed donors. Of the 300 to 400 genotyped donors, roughly 85% fell in the genetic ancestry cluster associated with self-reported Caucasian donors. The study aimed to test whether cataloging public T cell receptors could reveal signatures of past pathogen exposure. The study used immunosequencing to profile the T cell repertoires of several hundred subjects and linked those repertoires to cytomegalovirus serostatus. Besides the first cohort of hundreds of subjects, a separate validation cohort made up of some 110 different subjects was used. To predict cytomegalovirus infection status, the study combined high-throughput TCR immunosequencing, statistical association of individual TCRs with disease status, and machine learning. In a later analysis, previously published TCR beta repertoires from roughly 710 donors were re-analyzed and high-resolution HLA genotyping was added so that TCR occurrence patterns could be studied. The later analysis used no new phenotypic data to find candidate immune exposures, relying instead on TCR beta sequences and their occurrence across donors. An earlier analysis of around 640 of the donors used high-throughput TCR beta sequencing to judge whether each TCR beta V gene segment behaved as functional or pseudogenic. Donor age, sex, ethnicity and CMV serostatus were compiled together with the repertoire data. A later genetic analysis took genome-wide SNP genotypes for about 55% of the 666 donors and used that subset as a discovery cohort. All discovery cohort repertoires had been generated on a single sequencing platform. HLA typing included class I and class II loci at four-digit resolution. The number of donors typed differed by locus, with about 629-630 for A, B, C, DRB1 and DQB1, 522 for DQA1, over 600 for DPA1, and approximately 470 for DPB1. Four to six DR-DQ haplotypes were handled as single units for association and clustering, since linkage in the cohort was strong. On average, roughly 200,000 unique TCR beta nucleotide sequences were sequenced per donor among fewer than 500 genotyped donors of the cohort, with roughly 20% of those sequences being non-productive.

Receptor amplification or capture employed the immunoSEQ multiplex PCR assay. A mixture of 60 forward primers for TCR Vbeta segments and 13 reverse primers for TCR Jbeta segments was used in the multiplex PCR. A multiplex PCR assay on genomic DNA amplified the CDR3 region of rearranged TCR beta genes. On the Illumina HiSeq System, the amplified TCR beta libraries were sequenced as 87-base-pair reads. Per the original workflow: A later analysis tallied around 87 million unique TCR beta chains across the 660 or so repertoires, and some 10 million of those chains were shared by two or more donors. To remove PCR and sequencing errors, raw reads were error-corrected and collapsed into unique sequences using a nearest-neighbor algorithm that merged closely related sequences. Alignment of CDR3 sequences to IMGT reference sequences was used to assign V, D and J gene segments. For a sequence to be retained, a match of at least six nucleotides to both a V gene segment and a J gene segment was required. A rearrangement counted as productive if the CDR3 had no stop codons and remained in frame with V and J, and every other rearrangement counted as non-productive. Following IMGT convention, CDR3 was defined as the stretch from the second conserved V-encoded cysteine up to the conserved J-encoded phenylalanine. The earlier analysis of a few hundred of the donors excluded any sequence lacking an unambiguous match to a single V gene segment. An earlier analysis of approximately 590 of the donors called V segments functional above 56.7% productive rearrangements and segregating when the between-donor standard deviation exceeded 5%. A statistical classification framework was built for diagnosing cytomegalovirus status from the catalog of TCR beta chain sequences. A later analysis assigned V and J genes by comparing TCR nucleotide sequences with IMGT/GENE-DB human TR gene sequences. Using the TCRdist pipeline, a later analysis assigned CDR3 sequences along with most-parsimonious VDJ recombination scenarios. In a later analysis, each TCR beta chain was defined by its CDR3 amino acid sequence together with its V-gene family, and reads lacking a unique V-gene family were excluded. In a later analysis, several hundred highly shared, low-generation-probability nucleotide sequences were removed to address suspected cross-contamination and a sequencing artifact. In a later analysis, a clonal expansion index was calculated for each public chain from normalized within-repertoire ranks of inferred template counts. In a later analysis, generation probabilities were computed using a VDJ recombination model fitted to out-of-frame rearrangements, and the results were checked against IGoR. A later analysis scored TCR-TCR, TCR-HLA and TCR-CMV co-occurrence with hypergeometric tests, applying a repertoire-size bias correction to TCR pairs. A later analysis estimated false discovery rates by permuting HLA or CMV assignments 20 times. In a later analysis, co-occurring TCRs were grouped using DBSCAN, with TCRdist sequence similarity added in when clustering inside HLA-allele-positive subsets. Repertoires with fewer than 30,000 or more than 120,000 public chains were left out of co-occurrence clustering, as were about 5 repertoires with anomalous nucleotide sharing. As stored in TCRdb, this immuneACCESS dataset retains in-frame rearrangements with V and J assigned. A fraction of the clones does not appear; measured against another copy, unresolved V genes explain less than half of the discrepancy, and the remainder lacks a known reason. The V and J calls and clone size come from that table; D and trimming were worked out from the DNA. Across this sample there are 90,000 to 150,000 clones, with 81% seen only once. Of the sample, roughly 2.2% is held by the ten largest clones.

A note on this clone: No antigen is known for it. Base qualities are not at hand, and no much larger clone is one base apart.

The CDR3 runs 15 amino acids, cysteine and phenylalanine included. Only the CDR3 portion is preserved as DNA: 45 bases, with reading frame beginning at the first base. Trimming takes 4 bases off V and 2 bases off J; junction bases not matched to a gene: 6. CDR1 and CDR2 are drawn from the germline V gene (reference sequence): MNHEY, SMNVEV. The cohort consisted of 600 to 700 healthy bone marrow donors. At the time of sampling, every cohort member was nominally healthy, though immune exposures that went unrecorded were likely present. The donor was CMV seronegative and belonged to the group of more than 300 seronegative cohort members. Each donor provided a peripheral blood sample, and peripheral blood mononuclear cells were used for TCR beta sequencing. The Qiagen DNeasy Blood Extraction Kit was used to extract genomic DNA from the blood cell samples. On the study overall, not on this receptor specifically: Because the 87-base-pair reads could not distinguish some IMGT-functional V segments, including TRBV6-2 and TRBV6-3, those segments were excluded. In a later genetic analysis, fewer N-insertions in productive TCRs were reported among donors in an Asian-associated ancestry cluster than the approximately 710-donor mean. In vitro tests confirmed that a few of the cytomegalovirus-associated TCR beta chains recognize cytomegalovirus antigens. Because some donors lacked HLA typing at each locus, the association tests relied only on the typed subset. The authors suggested that the approach could potentially be generalized to other disease states and immunological phenotypes. In a later analysis, HLA-associated TCR beta chains were found to be more clonally expanded and to have lower generation probabilities than equally common non-associated chains. Strong co-occurrence of HLA alleles, especially DR and DQ, made assigning TCR associations to individual alleles difficult. Because counts were too low, about 15 rarely observed V segments, including chromosome 9 orphons, were left out of the earlier analysis of about 620 of the donors. The sequencing pipeline was judged likely to have produced a cluster of highly shared sequence variants as a technical artifact. Roughly uniform sequencing depth across donors was assumed in presence/absence analyses, although this assumption may not hold. According to a later analysis, parvovirus B19, influenza, CMV and Epstein-Barr virus appeared linked to several top co-occurrence clusters. In a later analysis, most CMV-associated TCR beta chains were found to appear HLA-restricted, with HLA associations seemingly driven largely by CMV exposure. In this cohort, only TCR beta chains were sequenced, and detectable features were limited by the absence of alpha or paired-chain data. According to a later analysis, TCR association rates differed among HLA loci, with DRB1 alleles showing the most associated TCRs and HLA-C alleles showing the fewest. CMV serostatus was the only immune exposure information available for the cohort. An earlier analysis of several hundred of the donors showed that most TCR beta V segments appeared in productive rearrangements either about 90% or about 30% of the time, which broadly matched IMGT annotations. A later analysis associated some 17,000 TCR beta sequences with specific HLA alleles at a false discovery rate of 0.05. Correlated functional status among segregating V segments might reflect linkage disequilibrium, but an unknown experimental factor could not be ruled out. Most TCR sequences were seen in very few donors, while some public TCRs were found in many individuals. V-gene and J-gene trimming of TCR beta chains was associated with a missense DCLRE1C variant in a later genetic analysis, and the association was replicated in an independent cohort. The study gave a list of about 150 TCR beta chains associated with cytomegalovirus. A further reported finding was that TCR beta sequences accurately predicted the HLA-A and HLA-B alleles for most subjects in the first cohort. In both the original and validation cohorts, the classifier was reported to diagnose cytomegalovirus status with high specificity and sensitivity.

This sequence was found in a woman in her forties in good health and CMV-seronegative. Material: PBMCs. The sequence joins TRBV27 to TRBJ2-7; TRBD2 lines up with 9 middle nucleotides. The sequenced DNA is TGTGCCAGCAGTTCATCTAGCGGGGCGACCTACGAGCAGTACTTC. Its coded protein is CASSSSSGATYEQYF.